What follows is one TCR beta chain and its context. The antigen remains unidentified. The source of the sample is a study of shared clonotypes between healthy human individuals. Study results and caveats: Larger estimated richness was generally recorded for naive subsets relative to memory subsets.

Each subset's genomic DNA was shared equally among a number of immunoSEQ plates. Generated by immunoSEQ multiplex PCR, the TCRdb table keeps only in-frame clones and is missing some. The table lists roughly 2.6 million clones, roughly nine tenths of them singletons. The CDR3 is 15 residues long. Trimming took off 2 bases at V and 5 bases at J, with 16 bases between the two ends. Germline loops: CDR1 MDHEN, CDR2 SYDVKM. The V and J genes are TRBV28 and TRBJ2-7; no firm D call. The receptor was derived from a man aged 18 to 30 in good health. The material sequenced was naive CD4+ T cells sorted from blood. The subset: CD45RA+ positively selected. CDR3 in DNA: TGTGCCAGCAGTTTAGACCAGCCCTGGTCCCACGAGCAGTACTTC. Translating gives CASSLDQPWSHEQYF.